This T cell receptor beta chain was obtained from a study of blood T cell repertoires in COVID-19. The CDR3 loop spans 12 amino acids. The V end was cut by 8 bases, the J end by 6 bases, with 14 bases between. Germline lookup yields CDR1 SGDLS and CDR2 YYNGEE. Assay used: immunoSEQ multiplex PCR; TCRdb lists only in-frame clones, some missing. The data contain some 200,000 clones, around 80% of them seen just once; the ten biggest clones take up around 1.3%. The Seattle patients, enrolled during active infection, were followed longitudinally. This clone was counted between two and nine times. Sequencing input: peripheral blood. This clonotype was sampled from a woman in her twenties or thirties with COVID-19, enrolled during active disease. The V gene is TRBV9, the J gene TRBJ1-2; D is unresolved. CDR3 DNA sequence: TGTGCCAGTAATGACCGGGTGCATGGCTACACCTTC. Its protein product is CASNDRVHGYTF.